This TCR beta chain is drawn from a study of blood T cell repertoires in COVID-19. Overall study: From T cells, B-cell-depleted T cells, or PBMCs came the material, which was cDNA or gDNA.

Participant age was roughly 18 to 100 years, and participants resided in around 24 US areas. Donors of Cohort 3 who recovered were those that had two negative PCRs, clearance, or symptom resolution. Original analysis: Using reference gene primer amplification, nucleated cell counts were estimated. TCRdb's copy holds only in-frame clones and misses some; the assay was immunoSEQ multiplex PCR. Clone size and V and J calls were adopted from that table, with D and trimming inferred from the DNA. The profile shows fewer than 450,000 clones, over 75% of them singletons. Trimming cost V 4 bases and J 2 bases; bases outside gene matches: 3. Germline loops: CDR1 SGHRS, CDR2 YFSETQ. The CDR3 has 14 amino acids.

The sequenced sample consisted of PBMCs or T cells enriched from blood (not recorded which). The sequence came from a woman aged 25 to 39 who had recovered from COVID-19. J is TRBJ2-7 and V is TRBV5-1, with 10 positions matching TRBD1. CDR3 nucleotides: TGCGCCAGCAGCATAGGACAGGGGGCCTACGAGCAGTACTTC. It is translated as CASSIGQGAYEQYF. Based on the CDR3 plus reference TRBV5-1 and TRBJ2-7, the full variable domain is KAGVTQTPRYLIKTRGQQVTLSCSPISGHRSVSWYQQTPGQGLQFLFEYFSETQRNKGNFPGRFSGRQFSNSRSEMNVSTLELGDSALYLCASSIGQGAYEQYFGPGTRLTVT.